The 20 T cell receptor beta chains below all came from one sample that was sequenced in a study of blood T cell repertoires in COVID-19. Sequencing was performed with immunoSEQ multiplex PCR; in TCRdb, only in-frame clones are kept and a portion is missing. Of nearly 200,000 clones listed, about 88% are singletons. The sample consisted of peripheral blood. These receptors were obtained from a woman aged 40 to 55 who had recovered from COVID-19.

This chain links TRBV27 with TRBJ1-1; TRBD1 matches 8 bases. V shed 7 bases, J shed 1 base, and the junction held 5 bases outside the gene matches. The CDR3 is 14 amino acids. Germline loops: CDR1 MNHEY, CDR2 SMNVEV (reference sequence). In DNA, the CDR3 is TGTGCCAGCATTACAGGGGGGAGGAACACTGAAGCTTTCTTT. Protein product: CASITGGRNTEAFF.

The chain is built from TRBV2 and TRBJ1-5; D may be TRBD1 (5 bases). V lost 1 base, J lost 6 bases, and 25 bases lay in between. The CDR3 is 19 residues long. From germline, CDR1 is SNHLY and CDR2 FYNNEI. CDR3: CASSEVRPGTQGGRQPQHF. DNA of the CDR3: TGTGCCAGCAGTGAAGTGCGGCCTGGGACGCAGGGAGGACGTCAGCCCCAGCATTTT.

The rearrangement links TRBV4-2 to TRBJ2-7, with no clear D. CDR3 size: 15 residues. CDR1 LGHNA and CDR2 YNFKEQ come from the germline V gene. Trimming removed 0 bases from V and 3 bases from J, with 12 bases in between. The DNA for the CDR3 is TGTGCCAGCAGCCAAGATCTGGCAGGCAACTACGAGCAGTACTTC. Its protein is CASSQDLAGNYEQYF.

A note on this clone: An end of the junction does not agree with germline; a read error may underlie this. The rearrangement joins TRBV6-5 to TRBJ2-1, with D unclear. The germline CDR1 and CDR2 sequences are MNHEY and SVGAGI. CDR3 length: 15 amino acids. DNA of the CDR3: TGTGCCAGCAGCTACTCCTCGGGCTCCTACAATGAGCAGTTCTTC. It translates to CASSYSSGSYNEQFF.

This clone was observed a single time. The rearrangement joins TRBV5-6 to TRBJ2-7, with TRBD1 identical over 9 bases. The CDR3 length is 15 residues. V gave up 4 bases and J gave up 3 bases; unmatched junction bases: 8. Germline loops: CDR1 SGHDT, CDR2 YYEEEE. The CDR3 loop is CASSLAGQGLYEQYF. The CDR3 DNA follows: TGTGCCAGCAGCCTGGCGGGACAGGGTCTCTACGAGCAGTACTTC.

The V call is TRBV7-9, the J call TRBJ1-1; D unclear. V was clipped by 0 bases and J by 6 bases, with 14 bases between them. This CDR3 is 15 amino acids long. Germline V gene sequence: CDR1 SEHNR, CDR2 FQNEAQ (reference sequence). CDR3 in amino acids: CASSLAGNRRSEAFF. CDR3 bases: TGTGCCAGCAGCTTAGCCGGGAACCGGAGGTCTGAAGCTTTCTTT.

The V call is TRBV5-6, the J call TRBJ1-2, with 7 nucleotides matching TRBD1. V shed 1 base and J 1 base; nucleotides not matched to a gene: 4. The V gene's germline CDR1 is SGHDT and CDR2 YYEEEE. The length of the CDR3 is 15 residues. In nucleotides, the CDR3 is TGTGCCAGCAGCTTGAGACAGGGAGGTAACTATGGCTACACCTTC. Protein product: CASSLRQGGNYGYTF.

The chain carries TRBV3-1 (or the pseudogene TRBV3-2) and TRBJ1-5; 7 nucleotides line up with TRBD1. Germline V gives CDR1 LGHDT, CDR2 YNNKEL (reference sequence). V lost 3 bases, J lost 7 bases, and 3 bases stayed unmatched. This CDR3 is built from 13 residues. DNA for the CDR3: TGTGCCAGCAGCCAGACAGGGATCCAGCCCCAGCATTTT. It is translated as CASSQTGIQPQHF.

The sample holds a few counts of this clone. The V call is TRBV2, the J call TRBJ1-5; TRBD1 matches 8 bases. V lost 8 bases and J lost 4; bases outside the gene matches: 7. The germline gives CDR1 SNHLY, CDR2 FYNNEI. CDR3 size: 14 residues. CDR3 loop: CASSRQGMNQPQHF. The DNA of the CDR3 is TGTGCCAGCTCCCGACAGGGGATGAATCAGCCCCAGCATTTT.

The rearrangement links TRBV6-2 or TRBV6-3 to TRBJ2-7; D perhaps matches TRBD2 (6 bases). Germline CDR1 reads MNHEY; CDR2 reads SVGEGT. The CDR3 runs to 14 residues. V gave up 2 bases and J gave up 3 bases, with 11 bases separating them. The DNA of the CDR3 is TGTGCCAGCAGTTACGAAGGGACTTTCTACGAGCAGTACTTC. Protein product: CASSYEGTFYEQYF.

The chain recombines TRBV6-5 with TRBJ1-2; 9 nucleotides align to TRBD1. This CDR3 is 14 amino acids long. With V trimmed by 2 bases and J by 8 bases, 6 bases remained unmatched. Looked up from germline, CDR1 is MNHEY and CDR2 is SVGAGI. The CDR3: CASSYTTGGRGYTF. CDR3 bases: TGTGCCAGCAGTTACACCACAGGGGGCCGGGGCTACACCTTC.

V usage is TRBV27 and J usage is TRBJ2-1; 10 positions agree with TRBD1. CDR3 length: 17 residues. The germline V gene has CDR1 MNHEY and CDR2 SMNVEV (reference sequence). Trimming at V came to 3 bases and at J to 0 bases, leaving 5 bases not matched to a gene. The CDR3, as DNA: TGTGCCAGCAGTTTGTTGGGACAGGGGAGCTCCTACAATGAGCAGTTCTTC. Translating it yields CASSLLGQGSSYNEQFF.

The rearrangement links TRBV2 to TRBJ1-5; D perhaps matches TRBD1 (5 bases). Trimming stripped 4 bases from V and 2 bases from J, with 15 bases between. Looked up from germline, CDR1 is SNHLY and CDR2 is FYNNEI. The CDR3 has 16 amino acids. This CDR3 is CASSAVGAGGNQPQHF. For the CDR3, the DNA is TGTGCCAGCAGTGCCGTAGGGGCCGGCGGCAATCAGCCCCAGCATTTT.

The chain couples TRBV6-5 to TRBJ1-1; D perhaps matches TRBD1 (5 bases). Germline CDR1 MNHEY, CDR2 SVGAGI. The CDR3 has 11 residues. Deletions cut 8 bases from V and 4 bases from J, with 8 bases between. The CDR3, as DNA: TGTGCCAGCGGGGGGGGCACTGAAGCTTTCTTT. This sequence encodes CASGGGTEAFF.

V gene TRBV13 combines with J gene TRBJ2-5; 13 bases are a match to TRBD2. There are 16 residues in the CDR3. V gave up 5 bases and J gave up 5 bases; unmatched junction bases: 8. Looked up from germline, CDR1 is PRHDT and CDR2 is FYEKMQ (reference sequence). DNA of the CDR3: TGTGCCAGCAGCCACACTAGCGGGAGGGATTTGGAGACCCAGTACTTC. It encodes CASSHTSGRDLETQYF.

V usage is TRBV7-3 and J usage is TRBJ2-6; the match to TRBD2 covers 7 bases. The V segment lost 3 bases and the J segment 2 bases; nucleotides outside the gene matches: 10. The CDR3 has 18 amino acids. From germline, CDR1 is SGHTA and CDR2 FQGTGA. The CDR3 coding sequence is TGTGCCAGCAGCTTTGGGGACTACTTTTCCCCTGGGGCCAACGTCCTGACTTTC. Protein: CASSFGDYFSPGANVLTF.

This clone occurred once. The CDR3 here is CASSDLLAGGNEQFF. In DNA, the CDR3 is TGCGCCAGCAGCGACCTACTAGCGGGAGGAAATGAGCAGTTCTTC. The chain links TRBV5-1 to TRBJ2-1; 12 bases fit TRBD2. The V gene's germline CDR1 is SGHRS and CDR2 YFSETQ. The J segment lost 7 bases and the V segment lost 4 bases, leaving 6 bases of the junction unmatched. CDR3 length: 15 residues.

This CDR3 is CASSDTQGSAGNTIYF. As DNA, the CDR3 is TGTGCCAGTAGCGACACCCAGGGTTCGGCTGGAAACACCATATATTTT. The V and J genes are TRBV19 and TRBJ1-3; weak D call: TRBD1 (5 bases). Germline loops: CDR1 LNHDA, CDR2 SQIVND (reference sequence). The CDR3 has 16 residues. Trimming took 6 bases from V and 2 from J, leaving 17 bases between them. Using reference TRBV19 and TRBJ1-3 for the parts outside the CDR3, the full variable domain is DGGITQSPKYLFRKEGQNVTLSCEQNLNHDAMYWYRQDPGQGLRLIYYSQIVNDFQKGDIAEGYSVSREKKESFPLTVTSAQKNPTAFYLCASSDTQGSAGNTIYFGEGSWLTVV.

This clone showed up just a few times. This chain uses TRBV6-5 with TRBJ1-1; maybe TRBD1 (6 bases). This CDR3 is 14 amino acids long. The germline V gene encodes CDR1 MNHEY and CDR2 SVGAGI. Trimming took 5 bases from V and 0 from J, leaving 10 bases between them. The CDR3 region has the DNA TGTGCCAGCAGTCTCAGGGGAATGAACACTGAAGCTTTCTTT. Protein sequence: CASSLRGMNTEAFF.

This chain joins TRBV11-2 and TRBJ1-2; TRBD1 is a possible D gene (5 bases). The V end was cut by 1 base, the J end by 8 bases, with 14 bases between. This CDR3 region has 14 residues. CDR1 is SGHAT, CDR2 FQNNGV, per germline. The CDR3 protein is CASSLGQGFGGYTF. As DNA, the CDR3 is TGTGCCAGCAGCTTAGGCCAGGGATTTGGCGGCTACACCTTC.